This T cell receptor beta chain derives from a study of CD8 T cells in ankylosing spondylitis. V trimming: 8 bases; J trimming: 5 bases; junction bases outside the gene matches: 12. This CDR3 comprises 15 residues. The germline V gene has CDR1 ENHRY and CDR2 SYGVKD. This clonotype was counted a few times. Its specificity is not known. It was by quantitative 5'-RACE with molecular barcodes that TCR beta libraries were made. One entry per CDR3 protein, called by TCRdb with MiXCR from the 5' RACE reads. The data hold under 950,000 distinct CDR3 sequences, with around 20% observed a single time. Study findings and constraints: Apparently characteristic of ankylosing spondylitis blood was a TCR beta motif (about 8 highly homologous variants). Reported data indicate significant enrichment of disease-linked clones within matched ankylosing spondylitis synovial fluid. Reactive arthritis synovial fluid and blood previously showed some of these motif variants. With a CD8+ phenotype, disease-linked clones were relatively rare in peripheral blood.

The material sequenced was blood, either unsorted or a sorted T cell fraction (not recorded which). V gene TRBV10-3 combines with J gene TRBJ2-7; 10 nucleotides line up with TRBD2. This clonotype originated in a male donor with ankylosing spondylitis. CDR3 amino acids: CAIADQSGGANEQYF. CDR3 coding DNA: TGTGCCATCGCTGACCAAAGCGGGGGGGCCAACGAGCAGTACTTC.